This T cell receptor (beta chain) was found in a study of human T cells and chemical hapten exposure. Across the study: Patch tests put 0.01% DPC on the upper back, and the results were checked at 6 days.

This clonotype was seen more than once but under ten times. TCRdb passed the RACE reads through MiXCR, listing each CDR3 protein once. The sample contains about 350,000 distinct CDR3 sequences, around 5.5% of which appear only once. Time point indicated: pre-sensitization, week 0. Indicated treatment: therapeutic diphenylcyclopropenone sensitization with weekly scalp DPC. This TCR came from a woman younger than 35 with alopecia areata. Some clones in this sample may be carry-over from other donors' samples. This sample comprised whole blood, obtained in connection with sensitization to the hapten diphenylcyclopropenone (DPC).

The CDR3 region has the DNA TGCGCCAGCAGCTTGGGCCGGGACAGCTCCTACAATGAGCAGTTCTTC. This sequence encodes CASSLGRDSSYNEQFF. The chain employs TRBV5-1 and TRBJ2-1; 7 bases align to TRBD1. The CDR3 covers 16 residues. Per the germline V gene, CDR1 is SGHRS and CDR2 is YFSETQ. V lost 0 bases to trimming and J lost 0 bases; unmatched junction nucleotides: 3.